The 8 T cell receptor beta chains presented below share a single source sample, sequenced in a study of T cells after yellow fever vaccination. MiXCR, applied by TCRdb to the 5' RACE reads, yields one record per CDR3 protein. The sample records around 350,000 distinct CDR3 sequences, 6.2% being singletons. The specimen was PBMCs, collected 5 days after the yellow fever booster vaccination. These receptors all come from a man aged 25-45 years who received the YFV17D yellow fever vaccine.

V is TRBV10-3 and J is TRBJ2-1; 11 bases map to TRBD2. Germline V gene sequence: CDR1 ENHRY, CDR2 SYGVKD. The CDR3 runs 19 residues. The V and J ends lost 2 bases and 0 bases, in that order; junction bases with no gene match: 9. The DNA of the CDR3 is TGTGCCATCAGTGAGCGGGGACTAGCGGAAAGTCGCTCCTACAATGAGCAGTTCTTC. Its translation is CAISERGLAESRSYNEQFF.

This clonotype was seen only a few times. This sequence joins TRBV6-1 and TRBJ2-2, with a tentative D call TRBD2 (5 bases). The CDR3 runs 14 residues. The ends were cut back, 10 bases at V and 1 base at J, with 13 bases in the middle. Looked up from germline, CDR1 is MNHNS and CDR2 is SASEGT. CDR3 DNA: TGTGCCACTCGGGATTCCTTGAACACCGGGGAGCTGTTTTTT. Translating gives CATRDSLNTGELFF.

The chain uses TRBV27 and TRBJ2-1; 8 bases align to TRBD1. After removal of 2 bases from V and 13 bases from J, the junction contained 1 base not matched to a gene. Germline assignment: CDR1 MNHEY and CDR2 SMNVEV (reference sequence). This CDR3 is built from 11 residues. The CDR3 loop is CASSLQGAQFF. The CDR3 DNA is TGTGCCAGCAGTTTACAGGGGGCCCAGTTCTTC.

This clonotype came up a few times. Being one base from a much bigger clone, this may be a read error. J is TRBJ2-1 and V is TRBV11-3; D gene uncertain. V lost 0 bases, J lost 1 base, and 4 bases lay in between. CDR3 length equals 14 residues. CDR1 and CDR2 (germline): SGHNT, YENEEA. CDR3 residues: CASSLEDSYNEQFF. In nucleotides, the CDR3 is TGTGCCAGCAGCTTAGAGGATTCCTACAATGAGCAGTTCTTC.

The chain employs TRBV24-1 and TRBJ2-2; TRBD1 agrees at 7 bases. The CDR3 loop spans 16 amino acids. With 3 bases clipped from V and 5 bases from J, the junction kept 8 bases outside the gene matches. Germline-derived CDR1 and CDR2 are KGHDR and SFDVKD. In DNA form, the CDR3 reads TGTGCCACCAGTGATCCTGGAAAGGGGGCGACCGGGGAGCTGTTTTTT. Translated: CATSDPGKGATGELFF.

J is TRBJ2-5 and V is TRBV9; a possible D gene is TRBD1 (6 bases). The germline CDR1 and CDR2 sequences are SGDLS and YYNGEE. V lost 4 bases and J lost 2, with 18 bases in between. The CDR3 consists of 16 residues. The CDR3 DNA reads TGTGCCAGCAGCCGAACACTGGACGGGACACAAGAGACCCAGTACTTC. As protein: CASSRTLDGTQETQYF.

This clonotype has a handful of counts. This rearrangement joins TRBV19 to TRBJ1-5; tentatively, D is TRBD1 (5 bases). The CDR3 is 15 amino acids. Trimming pared 4 bases from V and 6 bases from J, leaving 16 bases between. Germline CDR1 and CDR2: LNHDA and SQIVND (reference sequence). This CDR3 is CASSNSRGAVQPQHF. CDR3 DNA sequence: TGTGCCAGTAGTAATTCGAGGGGCGCGGTTCAGCCCCAGCATTTT.

This clonotype has ten or more counts. V and J are TRBV6-2 or TRBV6-3 and TRBJ2-1; D not certain. CDR1 is MNHEY and CDR2 is SVGEGT in the germline V gene. V lost 0 bases, J lost 4 bases, and 25 bases lay in between. The CDR3 length is 20 residues. CDR3 protein: CASSYSLVEVRRAGYNEQFF. In DNA form, the CDR3 reads TGTGCCAGCAGTTACTCGTTGGTAGAAGTTAGAAGGGCCGGGTACAATGAGCAGTTCTTC.